This TCR beta chain was identified during a study of vaccination effects on CD4 cells after COVID-19. The ViraFEST assay expanded antigen-specific CD4+ T cells with viral peptide pools before sequencing. Culturing for about 9 days preceded CD4+ T cell isolation. Infection with SARS-CoV-2 occurred in the person between March and December 2020, and PCR confirmed it. Points on this clone: Antigen unknown.

Germline V CDR1 and CDR2: SGHDT, YYEEEE. This CDR3 has 12 amino acids. Deletions cut 3 bases from V and 9 bases from J, with 12 bases between. TCRdb's table, derived via immunoSEQ multiplex PCR, lists solely in-frame clones and lacks some. This table holds some 30,000 clones, approximately 72% found once. This chain links TRBV5-6 with TRBJ1-1; D is ambiguous. The specimen was CD4+ T cells from PBMCs cultured with a peptide pool, collected before COVID-19 vaccination. The origin of this receptor is a human donor who had a prior SARS-CoV-2 infection. CDR3 sequence (DNA): TGTGCCAGCAGCTCGTGGACGGATCAAGCTTTCTTT. Translated: CASSSWTDQAFF.